This T cell receptor (beta chain) was found in a study of cytomegalovirus exposure and HLA in healthy donors. At the level of the study: Clustering assigned about 80% of the 350 to 450 genotyped donors to the Caucasian-associated ancestry cluster. The study's findings and limits: A further, later analysis showed that HLA-associated TCR beta chains (compared with equally common others) were more clonally expanded. With DRB1 most and HLA-C fewest, TCR association rates differed between HLA loci in a later analysis.

Germline CDR1 SGHTA, CDR2 FQGNSA. The V end lost 2 bases, the J end lost 0 bases, and 7 bases lay between the germline ends. The CDR3 is 15 residues long. Turning to this clone: Antigen: not known.

PCR employed 60 Vbeta and 13 Jbeta primers. The protocol was immunoSEQ multiplex PCR, while the TCRdb copy is restricted to in-frame clones and leaves out a portion. This table has 120,000 or so clones, around 80% appearing once. The sequenced sample was PBMCs. The V gene is TRBV7-2, the J gene TRBJ1-4; D is uncertain. The receptor comes from a man aged 18 to 30 in good health and CMV-seronegative. Here the CDR3 DNA reads TGTGCCAGCAGCTTAATCCTCGCAACTAATGAAAAACTGTTTTTT. Its protein product is CASSLILATNEKLFF.